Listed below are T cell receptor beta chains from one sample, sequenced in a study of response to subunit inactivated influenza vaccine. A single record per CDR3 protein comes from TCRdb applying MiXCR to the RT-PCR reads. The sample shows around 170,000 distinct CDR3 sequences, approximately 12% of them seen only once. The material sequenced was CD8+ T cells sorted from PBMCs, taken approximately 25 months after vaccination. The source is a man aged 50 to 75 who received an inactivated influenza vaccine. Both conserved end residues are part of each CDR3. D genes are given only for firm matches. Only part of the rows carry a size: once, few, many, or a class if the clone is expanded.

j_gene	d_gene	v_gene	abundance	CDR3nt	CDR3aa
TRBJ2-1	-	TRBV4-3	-	TGCGCCAGCAGCCAAGAGGTCACTTACAATGAGCAGTTCTTC	CASSQEVTYNEQFF
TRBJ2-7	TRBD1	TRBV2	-	TGTGCCAGCAGTGAAGGGACAGGCGATTACGAGCAGTACTTC	CASSEGTGDYEQYF
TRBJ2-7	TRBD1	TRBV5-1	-	TGCGCCAGCAGCTTCCGGACAGGGGACGAGCAGTACTTC	CASSFRTGDEQYF
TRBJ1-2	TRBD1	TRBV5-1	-	TGCGCCAGCAGCTGGGACAGGGTTGGCTACACCTTC	CASSWDRVGYTF
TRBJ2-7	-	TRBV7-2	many	TGTGCCAGCAGCCCCCGAGGGCTCTCCTACGAGCAGTACTTC	CASSPRGLSYEQYF
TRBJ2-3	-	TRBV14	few	TGTGCCAGCAGCTCCTTCGGTGGTGATACGCAGTATTTT	CASSSFGGDTQYF
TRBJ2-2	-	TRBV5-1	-	TGCGCCAGCAGCTTAGGGCATAAGAACACCGGGGAGCTGTTTTTT	CASSLGHKNTGELFF
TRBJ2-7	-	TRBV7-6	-	TGTGCCAGCAGCGAGCGGGCCTACGAGCAGTACTTC	CASSERAYEQYF
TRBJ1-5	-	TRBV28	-	TGTGCCAGCCAGCCAGGGCAGCTATATGGCAATCAGCCCCAGCATTTT	CASQPGQLYGNQPQHF
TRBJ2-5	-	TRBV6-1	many	TGTGCCAGCGCTCCTATGGGGGGAGCGGAGACCCAGTACTTC	CASAPMGGAETQYF
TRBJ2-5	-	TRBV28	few	TGTGCCAGCAGTTTAATTCAGGGGCGGGAGACCCAGTACTTC	CASSLIQGRETQYF
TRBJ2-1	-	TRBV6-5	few	TGTGCCAGCAGTTTTACAGGGTTGGGAGGCAATGAGCAGTTCTTC	CASSFTGLGGNEQFF
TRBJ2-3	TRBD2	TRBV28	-	TGTGCCAGCAGTTTATTCCTAGCGGGAGTAAGCACAGATACGCAGTATTTT	CASSLFLAGVSTDTQYF
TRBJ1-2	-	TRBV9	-	TGTGCCAGCAGCGGGACCGGGACCGCATATGGCTACACCTTC	CASSGTGTAYGYTF
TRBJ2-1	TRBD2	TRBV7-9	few	TGTGCCAGCAGCCCACTAGCGGGAAGGACCTACAATGAGCAGTTCTTC	CASSPLAGRTYNEQFF
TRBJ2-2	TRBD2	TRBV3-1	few	TGTGCCAGCAGCCAAGATAGGATTGAGGGACTAGCGGGAAAGATGGGCACCGGGGAGCTGTTTTTT	CASSQDRIEGLAGKMGTGELFF
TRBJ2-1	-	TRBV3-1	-	TGTGCCAGCAGCCCGATGGGCGGGGCTTACTACAATGAGCAGTTCTTC	CASSPMGGAYYNEQFF
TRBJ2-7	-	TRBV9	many	TGTGCCAGCAGCGTGGGCCGACAGGACTACGAGCAGTACTTC	CASSVGRQDYEQYF
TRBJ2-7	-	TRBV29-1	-	TGCAGCGTTGAAGGTGACGAGCAGTACTTC	CSVEGDEQYF
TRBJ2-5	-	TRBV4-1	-	TGCGCCAGCAGCGAACTACCGGGGGCTTGGGAGACCCAGTACTTC	CASSELPGAWETQYF
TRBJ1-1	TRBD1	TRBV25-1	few	TGTGCCAGCAGTGGGACAGGGTTGACTGAAGCTTTCTTT	CASSGTGLTEAFF
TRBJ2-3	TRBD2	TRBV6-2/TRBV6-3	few	TGTGCCAGCAGTCACCGACTAGCGGGAGGCGGAACAGATACGCAGTATTTT	CASSHRLAGGGTDTQYF
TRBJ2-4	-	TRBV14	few	TGTGCCAGCAGCCAAGAGTGGGCAGAGCTAGCCAAAAACATTCAGTACTTC	CASSQEWAELAKNIQYF